This TCR beta chain was recorded in a study of neurological immune-mediated disorders. Study results and caveats: Phylogenetic grouping assigned the repertoires of 18 of 34 multiple sclerosis patients to one related-CDR3 cluster, which constitutes a possible signature.

This clonotype occurred many times. Its target is not known. The CDR3 sequence is 12 residues long. Germline trimming cut 5 bases from V and 3 bases from J; bases unmatched to any gene: 3. CDR1 and CDR2 (germline): DFQATT, SNEGSKA (reference sequence). The authors produced cDNA by 5'RACE using 10-nucleotide random UMIs. TCRdb used MiXCR to reprocess the 5' RACE reads, holding one entry per CDR3 protein. In the table there are about 120,000 distinct CDR3 sequences, approximately 3.2% of which are singletons. The chain has TRBV20-1 and TRBJ2-5; 7 nucleotides line up with TRBD1. The sequence was collected from a woman in her 30s with multiple sclerosis. Sequencing used PBMCs. The CDR3: CSAWDSEETQYF. The CDR3 coding sequence is TGCAGTGCTTGGGACAGCGAAGAGACCCAGTACTTC.